These T cell receptor beta chains were read from a single sample in a study of T cells after yellow fever vaccination. TCRdb re-called the 5' RACE reads through MiXCR, storing one row per CDR3 protein. The sample lists some 350,000 distinct CDR3 sequences, about 4% occurring once. The input for sequencing was PBMCs, taken 5 days after the yellow fever booster vaccination. These receptor sequences come from a man aged 18-30 years who received the YFV17D yellow fever vaccine. Each CDR3 is given with its conserved first and last residue. The D gene is left open where the match is weak. Clone size, where shown, is once, few, many, or a class for clones that have expanded.

>NA|TRBJ2-5|many|TRBV5-1
TGTGCCAGCAGCCCCGGCGGGGAGACCCAGTACTTC
CASSPGGETQYF
>TRBD1|TRBJ1-6|many|TRBV6-2/TRBV6-3
TGTGCCAGCACAGGACAGGAGCTTGAAGTTTCACCCCTCCACTTT
CASTGQELEVSPLHF
>NA|TRBJ2-4|once|TRBV19
TGTGCCAGCGGAGGGGGGGGGACGAAAAACATTCAGTACTTC
CASGGGGTKNIQYF
>TRBD2|TRBJ2-5|few|TRBV5-1
TGCGCCAGCAGCTCGACGCCGCGGGGGGGCCGTGAGACCCAGTACTTC
CASSSTPRGGRETQYF
>NA|TRBJ1-4|many|TRBV4-1
TGCGCCAGCAGCCAAGTTGGGACGACTAATGAAAAACTGTTTTTT
CASSQVGTTNEKLFF
>NA|TRBJ2-3|few|TRBV7-6
TGTGCCAGCAGTGGTAGGGTAGGGGCTAGCACAGATACGCAGTATTTT
CASSGRVGASTDTQYF
>NA|TRBJ2-3|many|TRBV7-8
TGTGCCAGCAGCCGGGACCCTATTCTGGCAGATACGCAGTATTTT
CASSRDPILADTQYF
>NA|TRBJ2-7|many|TRBV6-5
TGTGCCAGCAGTTACGAGCAAAGGGGCTACGAGCAGTACTTC
CASSYEQRGYEQYF
>TRBD1|TRBJ1-2|many|TRBV7-9
TGTGCCAGCAGCTTGACACTCACAGGGGTTTGGTATGGCTACACCTTC
CASSLTLTGVWYGYTF
>NA|TRBJ1-1|few|TRBV7-9
TGTGCCAGCAGCTTACTCCCGATCCCTGAAGCTTTCTTT
CASSLLPIPEAFF
>NA|TRBJ2-3|many|TRBV20-1
TGCAGTGCTCCCCCTGGGGGGAGAGATACGCAGTATTTT
CSAPPGGRDTQYF
>NA|TRBJ1-1|NA|TRBV5-6
TGTGCCAGCAGCTTTACAGGAGGCATGACTGAAGCTTTCTTT
CASSFTGGMTEAFF
>NA|TRBJ2-7|few|TRBV9
TGTGCCAGCAGCGTAGGGACAGCGGGCTTCTACGAGCAGTACTTC
CASSVGTAGFYEQYF
>NA|TRBJ1-2|few|TRBV9
TGTGCCAGCAGCGGGTTCGGGGGGCATAGCTACACCTTC
CASSGFGGHSYTF
>NA|TRBJ2-2|few|TRBV7-9
TGTGCCAGCAGCTTCGGTCGGGCAACAAACACCGGGGAGCTGTTTTTT
CASSFGRATNTGELFF
>NA|TRBJ1-6|few|TRBV5-1
TGCGCCAGCGGAGAGGACAGACTCTATAATTCACCCCTCCACTTT
CASGEDRLYNSPLHF
>NA|TRBJ2-6|NA|TRBV25-1
TGTGCCTCGAGTGGGGCCAACGTCCTGACTTTC
CASSGANVLTF
>NA|TRBJ2-2|NA|TRBV6-5
TGTGCCAGCAGGGCACAGGGGAACACCGGGGAGCTGTTTTTT
CASRAQGNTGELFF
>TRBD1|TRBJ2-5|few|TRBV4-1
TGCGCCAGCAGCCAAGTAATACCCGGGACAGGGGAAGAGACCCAGTACTTC
CASSQVIPGTGEETQYF
>NA|TRBJ2-3|many|TRBV7-2
TGTGCCAGCAGTCGAAGAGATACGCAGTATTTT
CASSRRDTQYF
>TRBD2|TRBJ2-1|NA|TRBV7-6
TGTGCCAGCAGCTTATTGGCGGGGGACTTGGGCGAGCAGTTCTTC
CASSLLAGDLGEQFF
>NA|TRBJ1-5|NA|TRBV12-3/TRBV12-4
TGTGCCAGCAGTTCAGGGGTCCTGGACCCTTATAGCAATCAGCCCCAGCATTTT
CASSSGVLDPYSNQPQHF
>NA|TRBJ2-1|NA|TRBV9
TGTGCCAGCAGCGGACCTGGACGTAGATACAATGAGCAGTTCTTC
CASSGPGRRYNEQFF
>TRBD1|TRBJ2-1|few|TRBV25-1
TGTGCCAGCAGTGATTACAGGGGATACAATGAGCAGTTCTTC
CASSDYRGYNEQFF
>TRBD2|TRBJ2-3|NA|TRBV20-1
TGCAGTGCTCAACCCAGGGTAGCGGGGAGACAAGATACGCAGTATTTT
CSAQPRVAGRQDTQYF
>TRBD1|TRBJ1-1|few|TRBV27
TGTGCCAGCAGCCCTGGGACAGGGGGAGTTGGGGACACTGAAGCTTTCTTT
CASSPGTGGVGDTEAFF
>NA|TRBJ1-2|NA|TRBV4-3
TGCGCCAGCAGCCAAGAACGGAATCCTAACTATGGCTACACCTTC
CASSQERNPNYGYTF
>NA|TRBJ2-7|many|TRBV2
TGTGCCAGCAGTGAAGCGTTCCTGACGGCCTACGAGCAGTACTTC
CASSEAFLTAYEQYF
>NA|TRBJ1-3|NA|TRBV7-2
TGTGCCAGCAGCTCCCTTGTGGGCAGCCACTCTGGAAACACCATATATTTT
CASSSLVGSHSGNTIYF
>NA|TRBJ1-5|NA|TRBV12-3/TRBV12-4
TGTGCCAGCAGTCCCCGTAGATCGGATCAGCCCCAGCATTTT
CASSPRRSDQPQHF
>NA|TRBJ2-6|many|TRBV5-5
TGTGCCAGCAGCTTAAACTTAGGCCCTTTCGTTCGGGCTGGGGCCAACGTCCTGACTTTC
CASSLNLGPFVRAGANVLTF
>NA|TRBJ1-1|NA|TRBV12-3/TRBV12-4
TGTGCCGTCCGTGGTCTCGGCACTGAAGCTTTCTTT
CAVRGLGTEAFF
>NA|TRBJ1-1|NA|TRBV7-2
TGTGCCAGCAGCTTACGGTCGAGGGACACTGAAGCTTTCTTT
CASSLRSRDTEAFF
>NA|TRBJ1-6|NA|TRBV12-3/TRBV12-4
TGTGCCAGCAGTTTAGACCGTCGCGACAAAACCTTTTTT
CASSLDRRDKTFF
>NA|TRBJ1-2|few|TRBV6-5
TGTGCCAGCAGTTCGCGACAGGCGGGAGACTATGGCTACACCTTC
CASSSRQAGDYGYTF
>TRBD1|TRBJ1-6|many|TRBV5-1
TGCGCCAGCAGCTTGAGCGGGACAGGGGCTAATTCACCCCTCCACTTT
CASSLSGTGANSPLHF
>NA|TRBJ1-4|NA|TRBV7-9
TGTGCCAGCAGCTTAAACGGGGGAAGAAATGAAAAACTGTTTTTT
CASSLNGGRNEKLFF
>TRBD2|TRBJ2-3|NA|TRBV11-3
TGTGCCAGCAGCTTCTCTAGCGGGGACACAGATACGCAGTATTTT
CASSFSSGDTDTQYF
>NA|TRBJ2-2|few|TRBV7-9
TGTGCCAGCAGCTTCGACAGTGACACCGGGGAGCTGTTTTTT
CASSFDSDTGELFF
>NA|TRBJ2-6|NA|TRBV12-2
TGTGCAAGTCGCTTACTCCAGGGAACCCCTGGGGCCAACGTCCTGACTTTC
CASRLLQGTPGANVLTF
>TRBD2|TRBJ2-4|few|TRBV5-1
TGCGCCAGCAGCACGGGACTAGCGGGGGGGGACATTCAGTACTTC
CASSTGLAGGDIQYF
>TRBD1|TRBJ2-3|NA|TRBV7-9
TGTGCCAGCAGCTCCCCCAGGGGGCACGGCACAGATACGCAGTATTTT
CASSSPRGHGTDTQYF
>TRBD1|TRBJ1-4|few|TRBV28
TGTGCCAGCAGGGACTCAGGGGGAGGGTTAATCGAAAAACTGTTTTTT
CASRDSGGGLIEKLFF
>TRBD1|TRBJ1-5|NA|TRBV12-3/TRBV12-4
TGTGCCAGCAGTTTCGGTCAGGGGGCATCGACGGAGCCCCAGCATTTT
CASSFGQGASTEPQHF
>NA|TRBJ2-2|NA|TRBV4-3
TGCGCCAGCAGCCCCGTAGGGGGGGGCCAGGACGGGGAGCTGTTTTTT
CASSPVGGGQDGELFF
>NA|TRBJ1-6|few|TRBV4-1
TGCGCCAGCAGCCAAGTATTCGCGGGCAGGGTATCACCCCTCCACTTT
CASSQVFAGRVSPLHF
>NA|TRBJ2-1|NA|TRBV4-2
TGTGCCAGCAGCCAAGATCGTATGGGGACCTACAATGAGCAGTTCTTC
CASSQDRMGTYNEQFF
>NA|TRBJ2-6|many|TRBV7-8
TGTGCCAGCAGCCGCCGATGGGCCAACGTCCTGACTTTC
CASSRRWANVLTF
>NA|TRBJ2-1|few|TRBV2
TGTGCCAGCAGGTCAAACAATGAGCAGTTCTTC
CASRSNNEQFF
>NA|TRBJ1-5|NA|TRBV7-2
TGTGCCAGCAGCAATGGACAGCCAGGTCAGCCCCAGCATTTT
CASSNGQPGQPQHF